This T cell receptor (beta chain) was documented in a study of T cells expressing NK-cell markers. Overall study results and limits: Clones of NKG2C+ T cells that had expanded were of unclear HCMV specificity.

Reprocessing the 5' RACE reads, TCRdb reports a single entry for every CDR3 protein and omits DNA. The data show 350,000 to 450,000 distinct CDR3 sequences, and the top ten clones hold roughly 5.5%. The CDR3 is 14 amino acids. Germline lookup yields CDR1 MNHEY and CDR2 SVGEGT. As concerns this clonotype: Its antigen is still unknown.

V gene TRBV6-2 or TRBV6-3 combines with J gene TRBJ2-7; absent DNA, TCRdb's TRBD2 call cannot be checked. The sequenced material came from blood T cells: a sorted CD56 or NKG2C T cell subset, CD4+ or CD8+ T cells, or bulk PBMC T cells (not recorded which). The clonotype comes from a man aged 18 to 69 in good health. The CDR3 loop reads CASNRAGDSYEQYF.